This T cell receptor (beta chain) was identified during a study of T cells in Graves' hyperthyroidism and ophthalmopathy. This clonotype was counted between two and nine times. There were TCR beta CDR3 regions amplified from RNA transcripts. With the HTBI primer set, the TCR CDR3 went through a first round of RT-PCR. Using its own MiXCR run on the multiplex PCR reads, TCRdb lists one record per CDR3 protein. The repertoire consists of 300,000 to 450,000 distinct CDR3 sequences, with roughly 17% occurring once and the leading ten covering roughly 35%. The CDR3 length is 16 residues. Trimming took 1 base from V and 2 from J, leaving 12 bases between them. The germline CDR1 and CDR2 sequences are SGHVS and FQNEAQ.

This TCR came from a woman aged 30 to 39 with Graves' hyperthyroidism that later progressed to Graves' ophthalmopathy. Specimen: blood. The V gene is TRBV7-8, the J gene TRBJ2-1, with a weak D call TRBD2 (6 bases). CDR3 in DNA: TGTGCCAGCAGCTTAGGCGCACGCGGGACCTACAATGAGCAGTTCTTC. It codes for CASSLGARGTYNEQFF.